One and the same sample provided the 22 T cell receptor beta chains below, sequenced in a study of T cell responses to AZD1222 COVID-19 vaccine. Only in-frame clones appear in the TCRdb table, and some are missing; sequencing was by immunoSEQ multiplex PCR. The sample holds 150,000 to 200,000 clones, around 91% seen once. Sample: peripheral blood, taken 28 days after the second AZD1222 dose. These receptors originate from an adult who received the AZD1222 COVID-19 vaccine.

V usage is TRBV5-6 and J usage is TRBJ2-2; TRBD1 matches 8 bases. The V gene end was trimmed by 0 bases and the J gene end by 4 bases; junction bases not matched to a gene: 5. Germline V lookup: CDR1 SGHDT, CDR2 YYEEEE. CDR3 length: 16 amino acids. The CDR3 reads CASSLETGARTGELFF. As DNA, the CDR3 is TGTGCCAGCAGCTTGGAGACAGGGGCGCGCACCGGGGAGCTGTTTTTT.

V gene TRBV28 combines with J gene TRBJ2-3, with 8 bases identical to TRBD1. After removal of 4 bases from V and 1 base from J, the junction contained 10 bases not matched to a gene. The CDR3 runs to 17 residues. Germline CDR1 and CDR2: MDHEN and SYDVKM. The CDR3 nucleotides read TGTGCCAGCAGTTCCTACCCAGGGGGCGCCGGCACAGATACGCAGTATTTT. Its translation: CASSSYPGGAGTDTQYF.

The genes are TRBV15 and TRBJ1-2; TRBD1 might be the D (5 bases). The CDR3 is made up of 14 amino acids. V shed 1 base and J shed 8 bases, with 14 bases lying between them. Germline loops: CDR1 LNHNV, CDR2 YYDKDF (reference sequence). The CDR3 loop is CATSRVDGAGGYTF. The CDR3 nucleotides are TGTGCCACCAGCAGAGTTGACGGGGCGGGAGGCTACACCTTC. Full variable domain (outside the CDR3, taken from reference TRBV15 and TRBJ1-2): DAMVIQNPRYQVTQFGKPVTLSCSQTLNHNVMYWYQQKSSQAPKLLFHYYDKDFNNEADTPDNFQSRRPNTSFCFLDIRSPGLGDTAMYLCATSRVDGAGGYTFGSGTRLTVV.

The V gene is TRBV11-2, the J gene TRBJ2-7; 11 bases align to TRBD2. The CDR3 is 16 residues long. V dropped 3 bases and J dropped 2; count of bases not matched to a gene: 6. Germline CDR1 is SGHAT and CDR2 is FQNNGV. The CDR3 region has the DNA TGTGCCAGCAGCTTTCTAGCGGGGGGATACACCTACGAGCAGTACTTC. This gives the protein CASSFLAGGYTYEQYF.

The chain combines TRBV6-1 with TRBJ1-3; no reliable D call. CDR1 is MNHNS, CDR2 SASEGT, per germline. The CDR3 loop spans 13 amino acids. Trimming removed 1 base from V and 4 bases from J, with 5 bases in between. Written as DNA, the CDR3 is TGTGCCAGCAGTGAAGGGCCCGGAAACACCATATATTTT. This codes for CASSEGPGNTIYF.

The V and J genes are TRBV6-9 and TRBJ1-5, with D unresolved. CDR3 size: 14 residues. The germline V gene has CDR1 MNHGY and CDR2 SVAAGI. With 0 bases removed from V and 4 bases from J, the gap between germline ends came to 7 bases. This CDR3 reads CASSYSFRNQPQHF. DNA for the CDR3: TGTGCCAGCAGTTATTCTTTCCGAAATCAGCCCCAGCATTTT.

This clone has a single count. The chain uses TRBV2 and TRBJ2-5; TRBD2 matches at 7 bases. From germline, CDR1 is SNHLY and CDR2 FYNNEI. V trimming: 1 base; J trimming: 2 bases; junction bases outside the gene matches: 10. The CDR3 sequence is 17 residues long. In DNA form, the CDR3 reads TGTGCCAGCAGTGAAGGTCCACTAGCGTCGGTGCAAGAGACCCAGTACTTC. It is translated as CASSEGPLASVQETQYF. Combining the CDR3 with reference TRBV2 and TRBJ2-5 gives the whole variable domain EPEVTQTPSHQVTQMGQEVILRCVPISNHLYFYWYRQILGQKVEFLVSFYNNEISEKSEIFDDQFSVERPDGSNFTLKIRSTKLEDSAMYFCASSEGPLASVQETQYFGPGTRLLVL.

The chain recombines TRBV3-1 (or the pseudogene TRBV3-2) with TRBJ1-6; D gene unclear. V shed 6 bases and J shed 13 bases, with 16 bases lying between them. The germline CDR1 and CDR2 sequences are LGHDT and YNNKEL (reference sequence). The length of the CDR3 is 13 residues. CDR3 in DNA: TGTGCCAGCAGACCTAATTCAGTGGGCCCCCTCCACTTT. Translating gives CASRPNSVGPLHF.

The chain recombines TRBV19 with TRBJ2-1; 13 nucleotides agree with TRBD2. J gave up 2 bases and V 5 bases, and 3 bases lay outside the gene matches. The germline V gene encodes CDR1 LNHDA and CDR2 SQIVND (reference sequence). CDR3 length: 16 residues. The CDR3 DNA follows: TGTGCCAGTAGTCAGACTAGCGGGGGGACCTACAATGAGCAGTTCTTC. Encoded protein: CASSQTSGGTYNEQFF.

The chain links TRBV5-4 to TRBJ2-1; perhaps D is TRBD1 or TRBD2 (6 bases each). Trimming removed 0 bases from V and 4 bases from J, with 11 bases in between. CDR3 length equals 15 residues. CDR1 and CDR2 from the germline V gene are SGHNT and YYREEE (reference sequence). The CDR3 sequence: CASSLAGAGYNEQFF. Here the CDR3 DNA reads TGTGCCAGCAGCTTGGCAGGGGCGGGGTACAATGAGCAGTTCTTC.

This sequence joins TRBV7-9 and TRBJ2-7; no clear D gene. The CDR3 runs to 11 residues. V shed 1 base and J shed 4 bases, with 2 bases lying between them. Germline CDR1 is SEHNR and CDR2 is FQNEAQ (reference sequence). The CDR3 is CASSLEYEQYF. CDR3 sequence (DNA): TGTGCCAGCAGCTTAGAATACGAGCAGTACTTC.

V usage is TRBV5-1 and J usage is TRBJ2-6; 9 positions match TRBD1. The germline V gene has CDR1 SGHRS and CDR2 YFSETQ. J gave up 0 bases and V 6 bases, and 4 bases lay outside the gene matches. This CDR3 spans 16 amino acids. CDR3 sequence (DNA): TGCGCCAGCATACAGGGGGCCAGCTCTGGGGCCAACGTCCTGACTTTC. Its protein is CASIQGASSGANVLTF.

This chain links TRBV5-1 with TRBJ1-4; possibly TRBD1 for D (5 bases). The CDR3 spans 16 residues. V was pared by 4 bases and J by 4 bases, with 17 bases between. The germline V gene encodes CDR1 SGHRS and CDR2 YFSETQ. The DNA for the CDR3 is TGCGCCAGCAGCCCGGTTTGGGGAGACAGTAATGAAAAACTGTTTTTT. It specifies CASSPVWGDSNEKLFF.

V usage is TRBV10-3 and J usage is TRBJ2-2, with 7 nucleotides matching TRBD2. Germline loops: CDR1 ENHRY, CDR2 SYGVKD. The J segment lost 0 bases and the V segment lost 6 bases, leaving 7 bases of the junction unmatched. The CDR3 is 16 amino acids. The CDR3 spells CAIRKSSGSNTGELFF. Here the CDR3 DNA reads TGTGCCATCAGAAAATCTAGCGGCTCGAACACCGGGGAGCTGTTTTTT.

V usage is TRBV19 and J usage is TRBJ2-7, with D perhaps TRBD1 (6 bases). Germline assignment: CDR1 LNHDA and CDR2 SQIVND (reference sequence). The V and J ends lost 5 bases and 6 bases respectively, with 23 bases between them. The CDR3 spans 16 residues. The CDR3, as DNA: TGTGCCAGTAGTCCTTTGACAGGACCCCTTCCCGGCGAGCAGTACTTC. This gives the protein CASSPLTGPLPGEQYF.

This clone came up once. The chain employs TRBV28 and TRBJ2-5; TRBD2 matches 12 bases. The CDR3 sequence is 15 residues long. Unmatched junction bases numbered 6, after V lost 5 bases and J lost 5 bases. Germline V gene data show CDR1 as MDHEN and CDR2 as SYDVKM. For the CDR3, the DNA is TGTGCCAGCAGTCCCAGCCTAGCGGGGGGGGAGACCCAGTACTTC. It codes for CASSPSLAGGETQYF.

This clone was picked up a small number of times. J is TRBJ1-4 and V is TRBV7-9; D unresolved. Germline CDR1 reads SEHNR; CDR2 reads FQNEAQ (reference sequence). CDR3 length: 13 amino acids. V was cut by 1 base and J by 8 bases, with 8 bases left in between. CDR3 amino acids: CASSLEAREKLFF. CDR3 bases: TGTGCCAGCAGCTTAGAGGCCAGGGAAAAACTGTTTTTT.

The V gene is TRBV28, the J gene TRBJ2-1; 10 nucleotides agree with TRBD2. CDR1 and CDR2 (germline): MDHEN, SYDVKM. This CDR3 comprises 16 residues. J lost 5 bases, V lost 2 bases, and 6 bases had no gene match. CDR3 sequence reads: CASSLNPSGGNNEQFF. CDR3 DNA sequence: TGTGCCAGCAGTTTAAACCCTAGCGGGGGCAACAATGAGCAGTTCTTC.

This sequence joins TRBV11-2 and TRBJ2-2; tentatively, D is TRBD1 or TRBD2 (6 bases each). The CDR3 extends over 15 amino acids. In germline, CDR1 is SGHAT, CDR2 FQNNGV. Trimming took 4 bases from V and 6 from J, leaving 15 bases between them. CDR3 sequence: CASSSRLGGAGELFF. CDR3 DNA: TGTGCCAGCAGCTCTCGACTGGGGGGCGCCGGGGAGCTGTTTTTT.

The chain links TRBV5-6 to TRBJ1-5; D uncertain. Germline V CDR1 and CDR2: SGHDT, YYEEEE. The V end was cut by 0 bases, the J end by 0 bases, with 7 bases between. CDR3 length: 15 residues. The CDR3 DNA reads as TGTGCCAGCAGCTTGGGACACTATAGCAATCAGCCCCAGCATTTT. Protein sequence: CASSLGHYSNQPQHF. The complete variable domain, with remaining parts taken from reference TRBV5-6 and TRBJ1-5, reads DAGVTQSPTHLIKTRGQQVTLRCSPKSGHDTVSWYQQALGQGPQFIFQYYEEEERQRGNFPDRFSGHQFPNYSSELNVNALLLGDSALYLCASSLGHYSNQPQHFGDGTRLSIL.

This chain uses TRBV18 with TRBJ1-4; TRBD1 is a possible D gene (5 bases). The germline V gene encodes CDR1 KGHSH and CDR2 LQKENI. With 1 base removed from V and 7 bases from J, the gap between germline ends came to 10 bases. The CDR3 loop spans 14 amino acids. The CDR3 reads CASSPRQGSEKLFF. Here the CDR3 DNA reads TGTGCCAGCTCACCACGCCAGGGTAGTGAAAAACTGTTTTTT.

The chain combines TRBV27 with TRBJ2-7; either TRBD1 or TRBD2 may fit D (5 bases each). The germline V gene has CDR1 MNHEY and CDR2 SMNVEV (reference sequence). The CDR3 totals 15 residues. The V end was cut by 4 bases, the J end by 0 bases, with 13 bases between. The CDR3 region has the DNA TGTGCCAGCAGTTCTAACCGGGACGGCTCCTACGAGCAGTACTTC. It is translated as CASSSNRDGSYEQYF.